This T cell receptor (beta chain) was sequenced in a study of CD8 T cells in Susac syndrome (dated by TCRdb to about 2019). General notes on the study: Among the sequenced Susac syndrome patients, about six had clinically active disease and about eight were in clinical remission. The study used repertoire sequencing to test whether antigen drove CD8+ T cell activation and differentiation in Susac syndrome. Susac syndrome patients were therapy-naive, on corticosteroids (some also receiving IVIg), or on IVIg alone at blood withdrawal.

High-throughput TCR beta sequencing profiled peripheral blood CD8+ and CD4+ T cells from healthy donors, Susac syndrome patients and multiple sclerosis patients. The Susac syndrome patients fulfilled recently defined diagnostic criteria for definite or probable disease. Bulk CD8+ and CD4+ T cells were purified magnetically by negative isolation, whereas CD8+ TEMRA cells were enriched by FACS. Blood was drawn into EDTA tubes, processed within 24 hours, and PBMCs were isolated by density gradient centrifugation. PBMCs destined for TCR sequencing were cryopreserved in liquid nitrogen and later thawed in a 37 °C water bath. The sorted or isolated CD4+, CD8+ and CD8+ TEMRA cells reached a purity of at least 90%. The germline V gene (reference sequence) gives CDR1 as LNHDA and CDR2 as SQIVND. V is trimmed back by 5 bases and J by 5 bases, and the junction contains 10 bases that no gene match accounts for. CDR3 length: 15 amino acids, cysteine to phenylalanine. Kept here is only the CDR3 DNA, which spans 45 bases and is read in frame from base 1.

RNA was extracted with the RNeasy kit and 0.5 to 1 ug was reverse transcribed using random hexamers. The immunoSEQ multiplex PCR assay, covering 54 Vbeta and 13 Jbeta segments, was used to amplify TCR beta CDR3 regions. To correct PCR amplification bias, a synthetic template baseline was used for both primer optimization and computational correction. Per the authors' processing: Reads were annotated to V, D and J genes per IMGT and analyzed with immunoSEQ Analyzer, keeping only productive sequences. Clonality was computed as one minus Shannon entropy normalized by log2 of the number of productive unique sequences. Public and private clones were assessed among the 100 most prevalent clones of each patient and control. Susac-specific clones were defined as absent from healthy and MS cohorts, 1052 published viral clones and other ImmuneACCESS disease sequences. TCRdb ran its own pipeline on the public reads, namely fastp trimming at Q25 and MiXCR clone calling, and kept in-frame beta chains. Each entry is one CDR3 protein sequence, shown with its most common DNA and genes. The V and J calls come from TCRdb's annotation, not from the publication. This sample comprises 150,000 to 200,000 distinct CDR3 sequences, approximately 94% of them detected only once. Roughly 0.12% of the sample is in the top ten clones.

The paper's findings and limits, for the study overall: In patients with Susac syndrome, the CD4+ T cell repertoire showed no detectable clonal expansion. The number of individuals in the TCR sequencing and HLA analysis was acknowledged as relatively small.

This clonotype was seen once. Its antigen has not been determined. There are no base qualities to consult, and no much larger clone falls within one base. One read alone is weak evidence. The material sequenced was CD4+ T cells from PBMCs. The TCR originated in a human donor with Susac syndrome. The chain is assembled from TRBV19 and TRBJ2-3; 7 junctional bases match TRBD1. The CDR3 reads CASSRQGRAQDTQYF. The nucleotide sequence is TGTGCCAGTAGTCGACAGGGTCGGGCACAAGATACGCAGTATTTT.